This entry lists 11 T cell receptor beta chains sequenced from one sample in a study of cytomegalovirus exposure and HLA in healthy donors. Both 60 Vbeta primers and 13 Jbeta primers went into the PCR. Libraries were prepared by immunoSEQ multiplex PCR; TCRdb keeps only in-frame clonotypes and omits some of them. The sample yields 150,000 to 200,000 clones, roughly four fifths seen once. Sequenced material: PBMCs. Source of these receptors: a girl aged 2-9 years in good health and CMV-seropositive.

The V call is TRBV7-9, the J call TRBJ2-6; maybe TRBD1 (6 bases). Per the germline V gene, CDR1 is SEHNR and CDR2 is FQNEAQ (reference sequence). The CDR3 loop spans 15 amino acids. Trimming stripped 4 bases from V and 1 base from J, with 8 bases between. CDR3 nucleotide sequence: TGTGCCAGCAGCTACAGGGAATCTGGGGCCAACGTCCTGACTTTC. Its protein is CASSYRESGANVLTF.

The chain recombines TRBV30 with TRBJ1-4; D uncertain. Germline CDR1 and CDR2: GTSNPN and SVGIG (reference sequence). V dropped 5 bases and J dropped 1 base, with 14 bases sitting between them. The CDR3 is 15 residues long. The CDR3 bases are TGTGCCTGGGGGATAACGAGGGAAACTAATGAAAAACTGTTTTTT. Amino acid sequence: CAWGITRETNEKLFF. The whole variable domain, filled in from reference TRBV30 and TRBJ1-4, reads SQTIHQWPATLVQPVGSPLSLECTVEGTSNPNLYWYRQAAGRGLQLLFYSVGIGQISSEVPQNLSASRPQDRQFILSSKKLLLSDSGFYLCAWGITRETNEKLFFGSGTQLSVL.

The CDR3 is CASPFREGTEAFF. Written as DNA, the CDR3 is TGTGCCAGCCCCTTCCGGGAGGGCACTGAAGCTTTCTTT. This chain uses TRBV6-1 with TRBJ1-1; no firm D call. The CDR3 covers 13 residues. Germline lookup yields CDR1 MNHNS and CDR2 SASEGT. Trimming cost V 8 bases and J 4 bases, with 14 bases left between them.

This chain links TRBV2 with TRBJ2-3; tentative D call: TRBD2 (5 bases). CDR3 length: 16 residues. V lost 7 bases to trimming and J lost 0 bases, with 17 bases between them. Germline V gene data show CDR1 as SNHLY and CDR2 as FYNNEI. The CDR3 reads CASTQTDLTSTDTQYF. The CDR3 DNA reads as TGTGCCAGCACTCAGACGGACTTAACTAGCACAGATACGCAGTATTTT.

This clone came up a few times. CDR3 nucleotide sequence: TGTGCCAGTAGTTCCGCCCCGGGGGGTGGCACTGAAGCTTTCTTT. Protein sequence: CASSSAPGGGTEAFF. The V call is TRBV19, the J call TRBJ1-1, with a tentative D call TRBD1 (5 bases). The V end was cut by 5 bases, the J end by 4 bases, with 17 bases between. This CDR3 region has 15 residues. Germline V gives CDR1 LNHDA, CDR2 SQIVND (reference sequence).

The chain carries TRBV30 and TRBJ1-3; D perhaps matches TRBD1 (5 bases). V lost 2 bases and J lost 4, with 12 bases in between. This CDR3 comprises 14 residues. In germline, CDR1 is GTSNPN, CDR2 SVGIG (reference sequence). The CDR3 reads CAWSQGYSGNTIYF. CDR3 DNA: TGTGCCTGGAGTCAGGGATACTCCGGAAACACCATATATTTT.

The chain has TRBV4-1 and TRBJ2-2; D uncertain. Trimming pared 4 bases from V and 1 base from J, leaving 16 bases between. This CDR3 has 17 amino acids. CDR1 and CDR2 from the germline V gene are MGHRA and YSYEKL. CDR3 coding DNA: TGCGCCAGCAGCCTGCTCCTACTGCGGTGGAACACCGGGGAGCTGTTTTTT. It yields the protein CASSLLLLRWNTGELFF.

This rearrangement joins TRBV5-6 to TRBJ2-2, with 8 positions matching TRBD2. The CDR3 is 16 residues long. V trimming: 5 bases; J trimming: 5 bases; junction bases outside the gene matches: 11. Germline CDR1 SGHDT, CDR2 YYEEEE. The CDR3 coding sequence is TGTGCCAGCAGGAGGGGACTAGTTCGCAGTACCGGGGAGCTGTTTTTT. Translation: CASRRGLVRSTGELFF.

The rearrangement links TRBV10-1 to TRBJ2-1; 9 bases are shared with TRBD2. Germline V gene lookup returns CDR1 WNHNN and CDR2 SYGVQD (reference sequence). Germline trimming cut 4 bases from V and 3 bases from J; bases unmatched to any gene: 1. The CDR3 is 14 amino acids. The CDR3 reads CASSAAGGYNEQFF. The CDR3 DNA reads TGCGCCAGCAGTGCAGCGGGAGGCTACAATGAGCAGTTCTTC.

The V gene is TRBV5-1, the J gene TRBJ1-3; possibly TRBD1 for D (6 bases). Trimming stripped 4 bases from V and 2 bases from J, with 13 bases between. This CDR3 spans 15 amino acids. CDR1 is SGHRS, CDR2 YFSETQ, per germline. The CDR3 DNA reads TGCGCCAGCAGCCCAACAGGGTCCCCTGGAAACACCATATATTTT. Protein product: CASSPTGSPGNTIYF.

V is TRBV30 and J is TRBJ2-3; D is uncertain. The CDR3 runs to 12 residues. CDR1 is GTSNPN and CDR2 is SVGIG in the germline V gene (reference sequence). Trimming stripped 4 bases from V and 3 bases from J, with 8 bases between. The CDR3 bases are TGTGCCTGGACGCCGGGTACAGATACGCAGTATTTT. Its protein is CAWTPGTDTQYF.